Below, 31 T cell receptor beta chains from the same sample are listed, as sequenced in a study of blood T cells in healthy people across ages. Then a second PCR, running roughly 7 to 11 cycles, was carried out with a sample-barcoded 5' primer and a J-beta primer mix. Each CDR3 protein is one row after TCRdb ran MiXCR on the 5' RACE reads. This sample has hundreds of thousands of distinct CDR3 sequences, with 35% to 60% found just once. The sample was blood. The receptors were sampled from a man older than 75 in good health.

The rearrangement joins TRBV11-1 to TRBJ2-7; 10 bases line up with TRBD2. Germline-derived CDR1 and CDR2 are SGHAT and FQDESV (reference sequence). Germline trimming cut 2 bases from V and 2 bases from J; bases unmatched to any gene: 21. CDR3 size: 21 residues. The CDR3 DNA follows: TGTGCCAGCAGCTTAACGAGGCCCGCTAGGCTAGCGGGGGTCGAAACCTACGAGCAGTACTTC. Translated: CASSLTRPARLAGVETYEQYF.

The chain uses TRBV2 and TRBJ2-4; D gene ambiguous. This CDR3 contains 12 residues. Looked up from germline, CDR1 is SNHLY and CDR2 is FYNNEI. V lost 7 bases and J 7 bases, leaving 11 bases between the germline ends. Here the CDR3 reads CASNPDSNIQYF. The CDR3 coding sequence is TGTGCCAGCAACCCAGACTCGAACATTCAGTACTTC.

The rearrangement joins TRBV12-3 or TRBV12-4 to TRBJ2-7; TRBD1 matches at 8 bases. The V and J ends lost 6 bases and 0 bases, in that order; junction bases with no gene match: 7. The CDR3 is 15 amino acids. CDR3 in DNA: TGTGCCAGCAGAAAACAGGGGGTAGGCTCCTACGAGCAGTACTTC. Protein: CASRKQGVGSYEQYF.

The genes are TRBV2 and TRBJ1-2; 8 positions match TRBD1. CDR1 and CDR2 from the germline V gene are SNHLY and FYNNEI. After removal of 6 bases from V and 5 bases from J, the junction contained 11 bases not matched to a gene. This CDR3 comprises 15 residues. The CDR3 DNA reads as TGTGCCAGCAGAGAATCCACCGGGACAGGATATGGCTACACCTTC. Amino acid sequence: CASRESTGTGYGYTF.

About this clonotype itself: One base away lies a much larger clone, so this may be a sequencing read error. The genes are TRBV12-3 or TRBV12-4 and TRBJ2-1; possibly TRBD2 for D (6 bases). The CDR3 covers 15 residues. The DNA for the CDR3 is TGTGCCAGCAGTTTACTGACTCGGGGGATGAATGAGCAGGTCTTC. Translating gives CASSLLTRGMNEQVF.

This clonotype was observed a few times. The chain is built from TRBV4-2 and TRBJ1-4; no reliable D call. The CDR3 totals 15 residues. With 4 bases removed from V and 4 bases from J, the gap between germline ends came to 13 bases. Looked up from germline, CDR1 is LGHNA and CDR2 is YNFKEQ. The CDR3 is CASSRTAGNNEKLFF. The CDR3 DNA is TGTGCCAGCAGCCGGACCGCGGGGAATAATGAAAAACTGTTTTTT.

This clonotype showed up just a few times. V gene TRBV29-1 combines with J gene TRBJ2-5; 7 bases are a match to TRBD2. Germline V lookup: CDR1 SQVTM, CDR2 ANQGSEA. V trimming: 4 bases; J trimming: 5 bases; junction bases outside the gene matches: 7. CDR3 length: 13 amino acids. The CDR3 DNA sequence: TGCAGCGTTGTGGGGGGGGTCCGGGAGACCCAGTACTTC. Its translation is CSVVGGVRETQYF.

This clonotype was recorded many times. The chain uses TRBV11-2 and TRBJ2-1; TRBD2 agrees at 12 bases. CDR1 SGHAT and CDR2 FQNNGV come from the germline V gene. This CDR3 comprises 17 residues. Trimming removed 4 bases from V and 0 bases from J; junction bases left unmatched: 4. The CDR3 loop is CASSSGLAGSSYNEQFF. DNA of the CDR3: TGTGCCAGCAGCTCTGGACTAGCGGGGAGCTCCTACAATGAGCAGTTCTTC. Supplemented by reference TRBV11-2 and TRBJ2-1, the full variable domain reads EAGVAQSPRYKIIEKRQSVAFWCNPISGHATLYWYQQILGQGPKLLIQFQNNGVVDDSQLPKDRFSAERLKGVDSTLKIQPAKLEDSAVYLCASSSGLAGSSYNEQFFGPGTRLTVL.

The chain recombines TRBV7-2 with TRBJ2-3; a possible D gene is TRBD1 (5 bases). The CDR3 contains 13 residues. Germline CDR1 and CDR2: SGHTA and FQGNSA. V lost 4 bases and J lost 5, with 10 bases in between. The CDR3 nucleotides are TGTGCCAGCAGCTATAATCAGGGAGATACGCAGTATTTT. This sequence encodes CASSYNQGDTQYF.

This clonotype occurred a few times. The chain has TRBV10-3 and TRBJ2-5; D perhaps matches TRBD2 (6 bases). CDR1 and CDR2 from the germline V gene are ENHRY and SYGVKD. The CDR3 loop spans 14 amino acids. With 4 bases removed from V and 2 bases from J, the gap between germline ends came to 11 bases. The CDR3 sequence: CAISAGGDQETQYF. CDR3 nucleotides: TGTGCCATCAGTGCCGGAGGGGATCAAGAGACCCAGTACTTC.

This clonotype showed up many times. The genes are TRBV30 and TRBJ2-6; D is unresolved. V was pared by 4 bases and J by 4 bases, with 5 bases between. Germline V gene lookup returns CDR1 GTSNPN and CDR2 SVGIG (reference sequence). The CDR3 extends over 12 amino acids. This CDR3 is CAWIKGANVLTF. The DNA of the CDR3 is TGTGCCTGGATTAAAGGGGCCAACGTCCTGACTTTC.

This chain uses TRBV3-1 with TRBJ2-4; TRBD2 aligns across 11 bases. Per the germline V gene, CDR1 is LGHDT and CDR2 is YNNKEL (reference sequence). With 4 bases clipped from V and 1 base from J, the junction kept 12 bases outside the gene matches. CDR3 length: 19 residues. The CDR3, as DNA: TGTGCCAGCAGCCGACGGGCTAGCGGGGGGTTATTGGCCAAAAACATTCAGTACTTC. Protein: CASSRRASGGLLAKNIQYF.

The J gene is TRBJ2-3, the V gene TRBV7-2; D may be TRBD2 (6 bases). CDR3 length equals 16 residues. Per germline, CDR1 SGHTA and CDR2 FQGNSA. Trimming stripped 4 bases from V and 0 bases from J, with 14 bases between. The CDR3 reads CASSSTRAASTDTQYF. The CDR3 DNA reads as TGTGCCAGCAGCTCGACTAGGGCGGCTAGCACAGATACGCAGTATTTT.

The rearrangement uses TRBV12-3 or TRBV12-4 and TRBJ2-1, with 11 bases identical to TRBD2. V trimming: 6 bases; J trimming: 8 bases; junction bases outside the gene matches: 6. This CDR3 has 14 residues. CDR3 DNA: TGTGCCAGCAGCGGACTAGCGGGTAAAGATGAGCAGTTCTTC. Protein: CASSGLAGKDEQFF.

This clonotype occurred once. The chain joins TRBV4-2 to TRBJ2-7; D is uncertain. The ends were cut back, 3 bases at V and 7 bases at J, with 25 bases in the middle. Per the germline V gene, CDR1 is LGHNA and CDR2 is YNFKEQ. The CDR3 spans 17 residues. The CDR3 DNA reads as TGTGCCAGCAGCCAGGCCCCGACGGAACTCCGACTGTGGGAGCAGTACTTC. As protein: CASSQAPTELRLWEQYF.

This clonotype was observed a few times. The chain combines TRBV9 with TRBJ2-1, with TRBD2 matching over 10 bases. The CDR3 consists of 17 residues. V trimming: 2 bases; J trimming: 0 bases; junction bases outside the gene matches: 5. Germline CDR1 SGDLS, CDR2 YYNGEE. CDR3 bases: TGTGCCAGCAGCGTGGAACTAGCGGGGAACTCCTACAATGAGCAGTTCTTC. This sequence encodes CASSVELAGNSYNEQFF. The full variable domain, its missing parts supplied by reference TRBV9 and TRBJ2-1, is DSGVTQTPKHLITATGQRVTLRCSPRSGDLSVYWYQQSLDQGLQFLIQYYNGEERAKGNILERFSAQQFPDLHSELNLSSLELGDSALYFCASSVELAGNSYNEQFFGPGTRLTVL.

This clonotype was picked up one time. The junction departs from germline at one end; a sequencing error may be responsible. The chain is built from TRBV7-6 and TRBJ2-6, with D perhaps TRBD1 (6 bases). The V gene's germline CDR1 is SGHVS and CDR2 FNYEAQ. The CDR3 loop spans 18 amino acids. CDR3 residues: CASSLGGQSLPGASVLTF. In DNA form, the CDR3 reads TGTGCCAGCAGCTTAGGAGGACAGTCTCTTCCTGGGGCCAGCGTCCTGACTTTC.

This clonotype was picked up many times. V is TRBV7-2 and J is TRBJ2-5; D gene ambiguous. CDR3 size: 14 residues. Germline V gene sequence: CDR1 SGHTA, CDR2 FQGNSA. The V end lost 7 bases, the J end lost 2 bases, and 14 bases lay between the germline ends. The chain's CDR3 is CASTPSYQQETQYF. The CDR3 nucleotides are TGTGCCAGCACCCCCAGCTATCAACAAGAGACCCAGTACTTC.

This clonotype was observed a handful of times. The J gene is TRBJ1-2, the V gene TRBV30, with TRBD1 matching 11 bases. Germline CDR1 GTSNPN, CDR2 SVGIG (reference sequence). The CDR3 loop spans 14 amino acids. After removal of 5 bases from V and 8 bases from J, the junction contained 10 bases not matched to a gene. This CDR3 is CAWGRTGGAWGYTF. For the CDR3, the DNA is TGTGCCTGGGGAAGGACAGGGGGCGCTTGGGGCTACACCTTC.

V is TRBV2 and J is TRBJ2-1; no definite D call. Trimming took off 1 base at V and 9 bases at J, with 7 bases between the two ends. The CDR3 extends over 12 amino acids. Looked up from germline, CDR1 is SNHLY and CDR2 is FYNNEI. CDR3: CASSEGAGEQFF. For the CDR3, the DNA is TGTGCCAGCAGTGAAGGGGCAGGTGAGCAGTTCTTC.

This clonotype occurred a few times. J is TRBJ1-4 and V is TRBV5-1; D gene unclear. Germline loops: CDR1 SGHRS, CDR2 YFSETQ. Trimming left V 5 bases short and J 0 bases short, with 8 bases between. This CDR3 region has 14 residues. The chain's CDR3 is CASREGSTNEKLFF. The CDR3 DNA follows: TGCGCCAGCAGGGAGGGATCAACTAATGAAAAACTGTTTTTT.

CDR3 region: CASSPGQGWNAFF. CDR3 nucleotide sequence: TGCGCCAGCAGCCCAGGACAGGGCTGGAACGCTTTCTTT. This sequence joins TRBV5-1 and TRBJ1-1; 8 bases align to TRBD1. This CDR3 is built from 13 residues. With V trimmed by 4 bases and J by 11 bases, 10 bases remained unmatched. Germline loops: CDR1 SGHRS, CDR2 YFSETQ.

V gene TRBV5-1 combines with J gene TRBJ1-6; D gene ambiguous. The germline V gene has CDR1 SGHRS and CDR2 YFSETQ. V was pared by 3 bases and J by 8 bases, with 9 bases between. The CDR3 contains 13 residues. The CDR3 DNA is TGCGCCAGCAGCTCGACCCGGGATTCACCCCTCCACTTT. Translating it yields CASSSTRDSPLHF.

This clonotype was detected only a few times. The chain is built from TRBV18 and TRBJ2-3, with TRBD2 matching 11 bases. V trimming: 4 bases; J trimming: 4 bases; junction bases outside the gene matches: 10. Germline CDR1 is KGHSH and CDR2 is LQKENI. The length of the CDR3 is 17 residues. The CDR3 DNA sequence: TGTGCCAGCTCACTCGCTCGACTAGCGGGGCAGGCAGATACGCAGTATTTT. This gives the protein CASSLARLAGQADTQYF.

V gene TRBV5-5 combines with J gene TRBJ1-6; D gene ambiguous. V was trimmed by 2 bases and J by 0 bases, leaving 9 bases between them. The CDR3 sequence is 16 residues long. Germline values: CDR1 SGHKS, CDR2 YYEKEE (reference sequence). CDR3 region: CASSFDPSSYNSPLHF. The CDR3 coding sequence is TGTGCCAGCAGCTTCGACCCGAGCTCCTATAATTCACCCCTCCACTTT.

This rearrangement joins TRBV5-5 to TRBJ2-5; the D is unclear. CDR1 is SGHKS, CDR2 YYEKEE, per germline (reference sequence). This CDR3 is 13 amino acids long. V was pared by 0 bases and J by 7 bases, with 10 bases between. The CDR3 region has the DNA TGTGCCAGCAGCTTGGACACTCCGGGGACCCAGTACTTC. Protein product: CASSLDTPGTQYF.

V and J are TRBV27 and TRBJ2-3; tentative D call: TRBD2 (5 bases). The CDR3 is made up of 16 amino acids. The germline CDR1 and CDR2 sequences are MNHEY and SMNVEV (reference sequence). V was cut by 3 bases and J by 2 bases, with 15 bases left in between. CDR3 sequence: CASSFPAPGNTDTQYF. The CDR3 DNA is TGTGCCAGCAGTTTCCCTGCCCCGGGGAACACAGATACGCAGTATTTT.

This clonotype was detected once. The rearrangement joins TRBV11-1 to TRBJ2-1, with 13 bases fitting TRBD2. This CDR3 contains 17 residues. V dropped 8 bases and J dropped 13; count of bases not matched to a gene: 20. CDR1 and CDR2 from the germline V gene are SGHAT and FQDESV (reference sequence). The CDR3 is CASGILGLAGRRETQFF. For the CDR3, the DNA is TGTGCCAGCGGGATTTTGGGACTAGCGGGACGGCGGGAGACCCAGTTCTTC.

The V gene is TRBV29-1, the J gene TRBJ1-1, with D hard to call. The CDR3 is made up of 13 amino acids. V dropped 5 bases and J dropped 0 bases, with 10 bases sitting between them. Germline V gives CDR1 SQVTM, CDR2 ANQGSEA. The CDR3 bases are TGCAGCGTTAGTCCTCGGATGAACACTGAAGCTTTCTTT. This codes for CSVSPRMNTEAFF.

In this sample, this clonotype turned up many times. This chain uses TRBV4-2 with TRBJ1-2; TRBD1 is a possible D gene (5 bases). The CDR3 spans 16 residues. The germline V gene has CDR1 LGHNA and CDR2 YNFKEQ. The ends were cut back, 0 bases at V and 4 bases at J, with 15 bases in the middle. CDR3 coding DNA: TGTGCCAGCAGCCAAGATGGGGCAACAAAGACCTATGGCTACACCTTC. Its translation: CASSQDGATKTYGYTF.

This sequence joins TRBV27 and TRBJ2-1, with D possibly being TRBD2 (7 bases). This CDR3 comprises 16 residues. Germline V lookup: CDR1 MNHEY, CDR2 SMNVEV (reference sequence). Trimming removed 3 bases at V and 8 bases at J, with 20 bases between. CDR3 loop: CASSFLGGANKDEQFF. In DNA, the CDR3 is TGTGCCAGCAGTTTCCTAGGGGGGGCAAATAAGGATGAGCAGTTCTTC.